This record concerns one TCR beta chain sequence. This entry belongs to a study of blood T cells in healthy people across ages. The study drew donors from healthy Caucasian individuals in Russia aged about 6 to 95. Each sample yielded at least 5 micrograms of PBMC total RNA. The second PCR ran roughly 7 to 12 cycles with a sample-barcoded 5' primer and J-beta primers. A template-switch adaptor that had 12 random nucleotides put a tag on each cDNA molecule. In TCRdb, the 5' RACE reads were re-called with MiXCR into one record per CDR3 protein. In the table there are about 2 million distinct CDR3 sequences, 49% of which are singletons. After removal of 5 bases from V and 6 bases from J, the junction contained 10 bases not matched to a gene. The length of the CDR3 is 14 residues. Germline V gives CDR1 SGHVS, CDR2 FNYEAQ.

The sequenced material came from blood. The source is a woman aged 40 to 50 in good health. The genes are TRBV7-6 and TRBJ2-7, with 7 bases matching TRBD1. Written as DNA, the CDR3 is TGTGCCAGCAGCCTTACCTTGACAGGGCGCGAGCAGTACTTC. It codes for CASSLTLTGREQYF.